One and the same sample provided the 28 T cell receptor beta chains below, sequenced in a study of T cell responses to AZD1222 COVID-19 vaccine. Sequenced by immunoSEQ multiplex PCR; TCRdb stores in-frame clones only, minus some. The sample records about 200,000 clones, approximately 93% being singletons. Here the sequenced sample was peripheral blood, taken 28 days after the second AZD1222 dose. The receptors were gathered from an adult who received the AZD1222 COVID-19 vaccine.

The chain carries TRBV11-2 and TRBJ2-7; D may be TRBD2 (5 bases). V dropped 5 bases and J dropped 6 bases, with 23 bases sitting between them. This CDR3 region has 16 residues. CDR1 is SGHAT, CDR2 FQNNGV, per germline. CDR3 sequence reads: CASSPHPRGLVPEQYF. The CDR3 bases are TGTGCCAGCAGCCCCCATCCGCGAGGGCTAGTCCCCGAGCAGTACTTC.

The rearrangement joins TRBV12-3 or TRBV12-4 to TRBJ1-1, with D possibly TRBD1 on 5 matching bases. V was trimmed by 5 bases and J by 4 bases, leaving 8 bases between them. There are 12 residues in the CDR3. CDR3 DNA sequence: TGTGCCAGCAGTCGGGGGGGCACTGAAGCTTTCTTT. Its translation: CASSRGGTEAFF.

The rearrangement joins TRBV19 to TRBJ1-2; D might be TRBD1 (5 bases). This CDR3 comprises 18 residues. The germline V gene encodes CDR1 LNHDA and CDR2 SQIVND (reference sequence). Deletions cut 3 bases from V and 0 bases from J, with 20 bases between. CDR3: CASSMGPGLYLPNYGYTF. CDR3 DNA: TGTGCCAGTAGTATGGGACCGGGATTATACCTCCCTAACTATGGCTACACCTTC.

In nucleotides, the CDR3 is TGTGCCAGCAGCTCGGGGGCAGGCACAGATACGCAGTATTTT. Translation: CASSSGAGTDTQYF. V is TRBV7-8 and J is TRBJ2-3; D may correspond to TRBD1 or TRBD2 (6 bases each). V was shortened by 4 bases and J by 1 base, with 9 bases between the two germline ends. The CDR3 runs 14 residues. Germline loops: CDR1 SGHVS, CDR2 FQNEAQ. The full variable domain, in which reference TRBV7-8 and TRBJ2-3 provide the parts outside the CDR3, is GAGVSQSPRYKVAKRGQDVALRCDPISGHVSLFWYQQALGQGPEFLTYFQNEAQLDKSGLPSDRFFAERPEGSVSTLKIQRTQQEDSAVYLCASSSGAGTDTQYFGPGTRLTVL.

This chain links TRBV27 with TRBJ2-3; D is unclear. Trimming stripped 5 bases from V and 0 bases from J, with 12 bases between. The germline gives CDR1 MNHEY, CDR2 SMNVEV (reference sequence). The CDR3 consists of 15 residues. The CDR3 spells CASSRRWTSTDTQYF. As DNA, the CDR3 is TGTGCCAGCAGTCGCAGGTGGACGAGCACAGATACGCAGTATTTT.

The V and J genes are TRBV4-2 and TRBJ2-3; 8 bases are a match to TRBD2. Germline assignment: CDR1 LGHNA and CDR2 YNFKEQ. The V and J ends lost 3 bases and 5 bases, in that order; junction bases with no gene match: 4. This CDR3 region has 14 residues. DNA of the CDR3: TGTGCCAGCAGCCAGGGGCGGGGGGTAGATACGCAGTATTTT. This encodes CASSQGRGVDTQYF.

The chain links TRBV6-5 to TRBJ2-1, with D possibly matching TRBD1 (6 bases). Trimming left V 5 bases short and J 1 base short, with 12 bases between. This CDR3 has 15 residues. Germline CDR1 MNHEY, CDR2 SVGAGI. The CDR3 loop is CASSMQGQSYNEQFF. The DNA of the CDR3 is TGTGCCAGCAGTATGCAGGGGCAGTCCTACAATGAGCAGTTCTTC.

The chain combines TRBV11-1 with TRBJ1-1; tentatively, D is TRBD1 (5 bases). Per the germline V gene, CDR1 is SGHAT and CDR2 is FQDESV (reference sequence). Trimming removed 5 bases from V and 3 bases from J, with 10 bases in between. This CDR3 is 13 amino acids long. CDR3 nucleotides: TGTGCCAGCAGCCTCACGACAGACACTGAAGCTTTCTTT. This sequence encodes CASSLTTDTEAFF.

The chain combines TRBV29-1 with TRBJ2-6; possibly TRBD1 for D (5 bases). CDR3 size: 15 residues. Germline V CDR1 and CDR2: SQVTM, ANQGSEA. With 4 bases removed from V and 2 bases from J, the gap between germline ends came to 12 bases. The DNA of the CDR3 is TGCAGCGTTGTTACCGCAGGGACTGGGGCCAACGTCCTGACTTTC. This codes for CSVVTAGTGANVLTF. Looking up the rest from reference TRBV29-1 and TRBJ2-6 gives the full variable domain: SAVISQKPSRDICQRGTSLTIQCQVDSQVTMMFWYRQQPGQSLTLIATANQGSEATYESGFVIDKFPISRPNLTFSTLTVSNMSPEDSSIYLCSVVTAGTGANVLTFGAGSRLTVL.

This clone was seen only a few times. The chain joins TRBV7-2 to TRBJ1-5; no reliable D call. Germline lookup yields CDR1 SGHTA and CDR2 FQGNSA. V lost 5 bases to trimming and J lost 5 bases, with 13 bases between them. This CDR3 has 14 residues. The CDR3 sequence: CASSPSSRDQPQHF. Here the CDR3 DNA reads TGTGCCAGCAGCCCAAGTTCCCGCGATCAGCCCCAGCATTTT. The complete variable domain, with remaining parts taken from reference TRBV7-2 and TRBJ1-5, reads GAGVSQSPSNKVTEKGKDVELRCDPISGHTALYWYRQSLGQGLEFLIYFQGNSAPDKSGLPSDRFSAERTGGSVSTLTIQRTQQEDSAVYLCASSPSSRDQPQHFGDGTRLSIL.

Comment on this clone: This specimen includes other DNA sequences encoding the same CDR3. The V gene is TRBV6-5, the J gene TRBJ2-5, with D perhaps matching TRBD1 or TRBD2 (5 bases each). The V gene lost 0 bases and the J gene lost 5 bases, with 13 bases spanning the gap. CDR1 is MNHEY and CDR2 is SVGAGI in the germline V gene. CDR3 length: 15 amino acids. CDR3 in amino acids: CASSYSGRGGETQYF. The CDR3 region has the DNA TGTGCCAGCAGTTACTCGGGACGGGGTGGGGAGACCCAGTACTTC.

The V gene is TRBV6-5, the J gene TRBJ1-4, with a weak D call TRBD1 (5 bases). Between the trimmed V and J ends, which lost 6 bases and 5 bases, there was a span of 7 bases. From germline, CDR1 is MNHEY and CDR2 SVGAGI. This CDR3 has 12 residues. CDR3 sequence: CASRHRNEKLFF. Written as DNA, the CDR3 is TGTGCCAGCAGGCACAGGAATGAAAAACTGTTTTTT.

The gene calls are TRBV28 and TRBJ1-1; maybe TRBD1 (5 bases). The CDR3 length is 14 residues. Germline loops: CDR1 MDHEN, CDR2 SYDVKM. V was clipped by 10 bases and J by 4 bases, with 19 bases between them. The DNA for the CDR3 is TGTGCCACCGCCGTCGGGTGGGGGGGCACTGAAGCTTTCTTT. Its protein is CATAVGWGGTEAFF. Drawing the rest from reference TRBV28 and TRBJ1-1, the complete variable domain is DVKVTQSSRYLVKRTGEKVFLECVQDMDHENMFWYRQDPGLGLRLIYFSYDVKMKEKGDIPEGYSVSREKKERFSLILESASTNQTSMYLCATAVGWGGTEAFFGQGTRLTVV.

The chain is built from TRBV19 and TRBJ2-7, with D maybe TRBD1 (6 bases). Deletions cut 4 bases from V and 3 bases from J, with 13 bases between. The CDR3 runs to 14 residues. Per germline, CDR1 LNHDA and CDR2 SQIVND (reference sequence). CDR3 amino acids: CASSSPGQHYEQYF. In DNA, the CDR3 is TGTGCCAGTAGTAGTCCGGGACAACACTACGAGCAGTACTTC.

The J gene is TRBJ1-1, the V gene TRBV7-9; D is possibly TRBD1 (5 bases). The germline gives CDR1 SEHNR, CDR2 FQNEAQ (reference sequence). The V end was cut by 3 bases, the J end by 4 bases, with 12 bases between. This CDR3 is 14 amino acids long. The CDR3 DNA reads TGTGCCAGCAGCTTGGCAGGGCACGGCACTGAAGCTTTCTTT. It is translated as CASSLAGHGTEAFF.

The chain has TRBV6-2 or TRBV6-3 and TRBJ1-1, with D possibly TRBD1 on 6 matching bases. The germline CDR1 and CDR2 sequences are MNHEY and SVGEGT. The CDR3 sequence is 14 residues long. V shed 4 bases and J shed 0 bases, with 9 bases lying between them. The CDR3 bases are TGTGCCAGCAGTTGGACAGCTCTGAACACTGAAGCTTTCTTT. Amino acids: CASSWTALNTEAFF.

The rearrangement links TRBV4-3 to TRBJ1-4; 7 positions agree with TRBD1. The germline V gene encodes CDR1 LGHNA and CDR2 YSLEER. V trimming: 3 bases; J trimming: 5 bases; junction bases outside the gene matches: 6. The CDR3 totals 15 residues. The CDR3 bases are TGCGCCAGCAGCCAGCGACAGGGCCTGAATGAAAAACTGTTTTTT. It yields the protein CASSQRQGLNEKLFF.

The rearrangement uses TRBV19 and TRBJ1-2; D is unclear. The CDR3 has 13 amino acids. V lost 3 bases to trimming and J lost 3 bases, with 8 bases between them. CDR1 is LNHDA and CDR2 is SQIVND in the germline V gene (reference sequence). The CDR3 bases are TGTGCCAGTAGTATGGGCCCGGACTATGGCTACACCTTC. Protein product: CASSMGPDYGYTF.

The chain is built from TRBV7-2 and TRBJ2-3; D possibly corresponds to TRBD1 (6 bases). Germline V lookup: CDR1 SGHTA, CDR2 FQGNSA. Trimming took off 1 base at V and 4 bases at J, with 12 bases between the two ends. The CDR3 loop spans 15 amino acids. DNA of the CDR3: TGTGCCAGCAGCTTAGACCAGGGGTGGCCAGATACGCAGTATTTT. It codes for CASSLDQGWPDTQYF.

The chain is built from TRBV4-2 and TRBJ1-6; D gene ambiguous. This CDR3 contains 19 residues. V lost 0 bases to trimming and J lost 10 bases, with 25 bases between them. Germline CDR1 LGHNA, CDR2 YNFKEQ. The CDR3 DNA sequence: TGTGCCAGCAGCCAAGATCTGAGATCAGATGGTCGAGTGGCATCACCCCTCCACTTT. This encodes CASSQDLRSDGRVASPLHF.

The CDR3 bases are TGTGCCTGCCAAGCAGGGGCCCCTACTACCGTCTATGGCTACACCTTC. It specifies CACQAGAPTTVYGYTF. The genes are TRBV30 and TRBJ1-2; the D gene is possibly TRBD1 (6 bases). CDR1 is GTSNPN, CDR2 SVGIG, per germline (reference sequence). The V end was cut by 6 bases, the J end by 4 bases, with 24 bases between. CDR3 length equals 16 residues.

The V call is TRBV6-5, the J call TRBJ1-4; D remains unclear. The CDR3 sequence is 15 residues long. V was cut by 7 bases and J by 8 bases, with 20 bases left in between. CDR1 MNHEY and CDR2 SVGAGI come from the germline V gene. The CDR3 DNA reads TGTGCCAGCACCGACGTGAGGCCCGTGGGGGAAAAACTGTTTTTT. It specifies CASTDVRPVGEKLFF.

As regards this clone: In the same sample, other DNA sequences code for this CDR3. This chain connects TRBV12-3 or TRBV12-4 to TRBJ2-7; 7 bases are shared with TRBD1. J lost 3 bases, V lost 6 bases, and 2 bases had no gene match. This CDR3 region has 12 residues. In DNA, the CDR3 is TGTGCCAGCAGCGGGACAGACTACGAGCAGTACTTC. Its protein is CASSGTDYEQYF.

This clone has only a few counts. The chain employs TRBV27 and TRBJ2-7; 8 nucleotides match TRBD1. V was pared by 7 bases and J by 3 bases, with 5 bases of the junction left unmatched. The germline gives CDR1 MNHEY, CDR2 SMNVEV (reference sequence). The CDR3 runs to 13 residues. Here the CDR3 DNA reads TGTGCCAGCATGGGACAGGTGGACTACGAGCAGTACTTC. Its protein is CASMGQVDYEQYF.

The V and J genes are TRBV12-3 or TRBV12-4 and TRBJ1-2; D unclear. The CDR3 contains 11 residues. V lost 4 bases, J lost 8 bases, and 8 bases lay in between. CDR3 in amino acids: CASSSLVGYTF. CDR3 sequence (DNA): TGTGCCAGCAGTTCGCTCGTGGGCTACACCTTC.

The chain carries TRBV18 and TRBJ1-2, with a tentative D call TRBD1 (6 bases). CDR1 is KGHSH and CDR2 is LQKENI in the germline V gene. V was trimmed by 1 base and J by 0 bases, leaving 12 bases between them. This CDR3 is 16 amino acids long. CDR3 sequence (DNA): TGTGCCAGCTCACCACAGAGGGGGGTGACTAACTATGGCTACACCTTC. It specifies CASSPQRGVTNYGYTF.

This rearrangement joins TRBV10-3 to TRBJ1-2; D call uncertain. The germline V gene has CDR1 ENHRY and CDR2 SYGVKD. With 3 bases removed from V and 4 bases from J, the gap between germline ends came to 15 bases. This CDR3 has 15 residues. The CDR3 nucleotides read TGTGCCATCAGTGATCTTGGGCGGGCGGGCTATGGCTACACCTTC. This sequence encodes CAISDLGRAGYGYTF.

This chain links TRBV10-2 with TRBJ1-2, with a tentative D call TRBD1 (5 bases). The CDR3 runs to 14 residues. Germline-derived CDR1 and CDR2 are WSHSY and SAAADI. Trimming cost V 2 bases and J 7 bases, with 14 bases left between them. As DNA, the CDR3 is TGCGCCAGCAGTGAGGGGACCGGATACTTTGGCTACACCTTC. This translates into CASSEGTGYFGYTF.